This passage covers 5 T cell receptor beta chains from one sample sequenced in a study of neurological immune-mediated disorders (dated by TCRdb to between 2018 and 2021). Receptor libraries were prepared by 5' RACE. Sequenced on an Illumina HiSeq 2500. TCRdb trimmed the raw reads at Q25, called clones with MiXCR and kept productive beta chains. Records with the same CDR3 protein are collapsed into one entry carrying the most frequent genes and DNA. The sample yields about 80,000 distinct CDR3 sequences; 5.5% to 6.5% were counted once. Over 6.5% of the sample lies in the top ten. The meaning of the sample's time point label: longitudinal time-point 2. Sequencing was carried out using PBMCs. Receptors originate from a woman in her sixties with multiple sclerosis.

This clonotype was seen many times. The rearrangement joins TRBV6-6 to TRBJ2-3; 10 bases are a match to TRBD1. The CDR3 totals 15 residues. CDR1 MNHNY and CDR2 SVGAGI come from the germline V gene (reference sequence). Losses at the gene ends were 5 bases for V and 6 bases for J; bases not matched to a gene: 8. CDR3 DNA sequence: TGTGCCAGCAGTCCTGAGGGACAGGGGTTCGATACGCAGTATTTT. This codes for CASSPEGQGFDTQYF.

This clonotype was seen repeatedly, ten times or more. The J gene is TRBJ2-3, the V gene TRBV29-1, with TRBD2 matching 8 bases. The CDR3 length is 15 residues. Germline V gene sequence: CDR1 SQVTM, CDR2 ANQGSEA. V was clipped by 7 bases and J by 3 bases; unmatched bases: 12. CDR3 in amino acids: CSAPQPGGSTDTQYF. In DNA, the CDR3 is TGCAGCGCCCCTCAACCGGGGGGGTCGACAGATACGCAGTATTTT.

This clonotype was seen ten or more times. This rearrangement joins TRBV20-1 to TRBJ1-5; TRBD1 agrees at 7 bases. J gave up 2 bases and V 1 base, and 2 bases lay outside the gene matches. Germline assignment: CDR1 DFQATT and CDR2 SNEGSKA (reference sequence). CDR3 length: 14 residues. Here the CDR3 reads CSARVGQGNQPQHF. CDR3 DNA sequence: TGCAGTGCTAGAGTTGGACAGGGCAATCAGCCCCAGCATTTT.

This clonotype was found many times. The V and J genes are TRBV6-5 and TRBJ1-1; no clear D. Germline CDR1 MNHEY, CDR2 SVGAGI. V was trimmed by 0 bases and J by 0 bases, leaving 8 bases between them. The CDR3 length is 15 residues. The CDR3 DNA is TGTGCCAGCAGTTACTCGAACAGCATGAACACTGAAGCTTTCTTT. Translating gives CASSYSNSMNTEAFF.

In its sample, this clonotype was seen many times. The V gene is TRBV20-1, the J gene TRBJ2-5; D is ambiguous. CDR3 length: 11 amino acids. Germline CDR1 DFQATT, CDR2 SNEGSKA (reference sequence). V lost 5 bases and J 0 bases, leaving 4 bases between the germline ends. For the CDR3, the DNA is TGCAGTGCTGAATACCAAGAGACCCAGTACTTC. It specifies CSAEYQETQYF.